This T cell receptor (beta chain) was captured in a study of T-cell reconstitution after alpha-beta-depleted transplantation in children. Unique molecular identifiers were incorporated when the TCRbeta library was constructed. TCRdb re-called the PCR reads through MiXCR, storing one row per CDR3 protein. The sample has over 300,000 distinct CDR3 sequences; around 10% are singletons. This CDR3 has 15 amino acids. CDR1 and CDR2 from the germline V gene are SGHRS and YFSETQ. After removal of 4 bases from V and 10 bases from J, the junction contained 6 bases not matched to a gene. This clonotype occurred a few times.

The sequencing used PBMCs from the stem cell graft donor, collected from the stem cell graft. The TCR sequence derives from a human donor who donated a stem cell graft to a child with acute lymphoblastic leukemia. The chain combines TRBV5-1 with TRBJ2-2; 14 positions agree with TRBD2. The CDR3 nucleotides are TGCGCCAGCAGCCTGGGACTAGCGGGAGAGGTGGAGCTGTTTTTT. Translating gives CASSLGLAGEVELFF.